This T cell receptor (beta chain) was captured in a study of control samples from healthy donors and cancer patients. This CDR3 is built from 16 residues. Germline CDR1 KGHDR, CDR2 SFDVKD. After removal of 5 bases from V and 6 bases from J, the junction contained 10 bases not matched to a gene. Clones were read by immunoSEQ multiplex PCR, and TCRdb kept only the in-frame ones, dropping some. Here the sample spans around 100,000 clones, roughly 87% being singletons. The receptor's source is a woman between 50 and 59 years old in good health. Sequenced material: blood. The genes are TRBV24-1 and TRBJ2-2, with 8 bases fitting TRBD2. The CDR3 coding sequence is TGTGCCACCAGTGCCCGGGAGGGGAGGAAGGCCGGGGAGCTGTTTTTT. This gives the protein CATSAREGRKAGELFF.